The 2 T cell receptor beta chains below were found in one sample sequenced in a study of CD8 T cells in Susac syndrome. About 0.5 to 1 ug RNA was reverse transcribed with random hexamers. TCRdb re-analysed the immunoSEQ multiplex PCR reads in MiXCR, keeping a single row per CDR3 protein. The sample carries a few hundred thousand distinct CDR3 sequences, almost 85% recorded once. The sample was CD8+ T cells from PBMCs. Receptor source: a human donor with multiple sclerosis.

This sequence joins TRBV5-6 and TRBJ1-1, with D hard to call. V shed 6 bases and J shed 10 bases, with 13 bases lying between them. CDR3 size: 11 residues. Germline assignment: CDR1 SGHDT and CDR2 YYEEEE. This CDR3 reads CASTLGALAFF. In DNA, the CDR3 is TGTGCCAGCACCCTTGGAGCCCTAGCTTTCTTT. Complete variable domain (other parts from reference TRBV5-6 and TRBJ1-1): DAGVTQSPTHLIKTRGQQVTLRCSPKSGHDTVSWYQQALGQGPQFIFQYYEEEERQRGNFPDRFSGHQFPNYSSELNVNALLLGDSALYLCASTLGALAFFGQGTRLTVV.

CDR3 residues: CARNSGDRVYNEQFF. CDR3 sequence (DNA): TGTGCCAGGAACTCTGGGGACAGGGTTTACAATGAGCAGTTCTTC. The V gene is TRBV2, the J gene TRBJ2-1, with 9 bases that match TRBD1. This CDR3 region has 15 residues. The germline V gene encodes CDR1 SNHLY and CDR2 FYNNEI. Trimming removed 9 bases from V and 4 bases from J; junction bases left unmatched: 10.